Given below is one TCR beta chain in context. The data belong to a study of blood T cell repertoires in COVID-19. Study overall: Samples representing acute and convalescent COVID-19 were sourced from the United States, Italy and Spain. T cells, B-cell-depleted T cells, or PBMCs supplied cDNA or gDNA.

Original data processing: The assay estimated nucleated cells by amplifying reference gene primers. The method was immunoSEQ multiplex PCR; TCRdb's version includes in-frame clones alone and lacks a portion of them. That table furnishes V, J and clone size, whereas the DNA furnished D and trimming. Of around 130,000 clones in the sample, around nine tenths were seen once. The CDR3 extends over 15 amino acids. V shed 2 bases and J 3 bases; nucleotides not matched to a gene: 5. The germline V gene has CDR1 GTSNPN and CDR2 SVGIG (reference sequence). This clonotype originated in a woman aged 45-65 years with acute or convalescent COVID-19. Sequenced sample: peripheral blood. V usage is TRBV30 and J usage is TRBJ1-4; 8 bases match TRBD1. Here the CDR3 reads CAWSRGRGPNEKLFF. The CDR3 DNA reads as TGTGCCTGGAGTAGGGGCAGGGGGCCTAATGAAAAACTGTTTTTT.